Listed below are T cell receptor beta chains from one sample, sequenced in a study of T cells expressing NK-cell markers. TCRdb derives one entry per CDR3 protein from the 5' RACE reads, leaving out DNA. The repertoire table contains 400,000 to 500,000 distinct CDR3 sequences. The sample was blood T cells: a sorted CD56 or NKG2C T cell subset, CD4+ or CD8+ T cells, or bulk PBMC T cells (not recorded which). These TCRs come from a woman between 18 and 75 years old in good health. The CDR3 runs from the conserved cysteine through the conserved F or W.

j_call,v_call,cdr3_aa
TRBJ1-1,TRBV3-1,CASSQSGTHTEAFF
TRBJ2-3,TRBV4-2,CASSQEWRGFPDTQYF
TRBJ2-7,TRBV7-3,CASSLIPAGGPYEQYF
TRBJ1-2,TRBV7-9,CASSFLSTVYGYTF
TRBJ1-2,TRBV7-9,CASSLGLSGGIDYGYTF
TRBJ2-1,TRBV4-3,CASSLTLASEQFF
TRBJ2-1,TRBV4-3,CASSQEWLEKSYNEQFF
TRBJ2-1,TRBV7-9,CASSLVVGVTEQFF
TRBJ2-1,TRBV29-1,CSVESRGGAYNEQFF
TRBJ1-2,TRBV11-2,CASSLVREERSYGYTF
TRBJ2-1,TRBV27,CASSLYPAYEQFF
TRBJ1-2,TRBV3-1,CASSQEVGGSYGYTF
TRBJ2-5,TRBV24-1,CATSDLGQDEETQYF